This T cell receptor (beta chain) is from a study of cytomegalovirus exposure and HLA in healthy donors. Study background: Findings of an earlier analysis included some 110 million unique TCR beta sequences from some 180 million T cells.

This clone was seen a few times. Antigen specificity is unknown. With 60 Vbeta and 13 Jbeta primers, the PCR was carried out. TCRdb's table, derived via immunoSEQ multiplex PCR, lists solely in-frame clones and lacks some. The table includes some 120,000 clones, roughly 70% detected once. General study points: Fewer than 20,000 TCR beta sequences were associated with HLA alleles at 0.05 false discovery rate in a later analysis.

With 2 bases removed from V and 0 bases from J, the gap between germline ends came to 14 bases. Germline CDR1 reads LNHNV; CDR2 reads YYDKDF (reference sequence). The CDR3 runs to 17 residues. V and J are TRBV15 and TRBJ1-3; D uncertain. Specimen: PBMCs. The clonotype was recovered from a man aged 40-50 years in good health and CMV-seropositive. Here the CDR3 DNA reads TGTGCCACCAGCAGATACGAAACCATGAGCTCTGGAAACACCATATATTTT. This gives the protein CATSRYETMSSGNTIYF.